The TCR beta chain described here comes from a study of blood T cell repertoires in COVID-19. Study information: PBMCs, B-cell-depleted T cells, or T cells provided the cDNA or gDNA that made up the material.

The CDR3 length is 14 residues. With 5 bases clipped from V and 3 bases from J, the junction kept 7 bases outside the gene matches. Germline V CDR1 and CDR2: SGHRS, YFSETQ. Participants spanned ages roughly 18 to 90 years and resided in fewer than 30 US areas. Original methodology: Scientists estimated how many nucleated cells there were by amplifying reference gene primers. Sequencing was performed with immunoSEQ multiplex PCR; in TCRdb, only in-frame clones are kept and a portion is missing. Clone size and V and J calls were adopted from that table, with D and trimming inferred from the DNA. The sample yields under 400,000 clones, about 87% seen once.

The chain recombines TRBV5-1 with TRBJ2-7, with TRBD2 matching over 8 bases. This sequence originates from a man in his forties in a cohort exposed to, infected with or recovered from COVID-19 (not recorded which). Sequenced sample: PBMCs or T cells enriched from blood (not recorded which). The CDR3, as DNA: TGCGCCAGCAGTTCATCGGGAGGGAGCTACGAGCAGTACTTC. Protein sequence: CASSSSGGSYEQYF.